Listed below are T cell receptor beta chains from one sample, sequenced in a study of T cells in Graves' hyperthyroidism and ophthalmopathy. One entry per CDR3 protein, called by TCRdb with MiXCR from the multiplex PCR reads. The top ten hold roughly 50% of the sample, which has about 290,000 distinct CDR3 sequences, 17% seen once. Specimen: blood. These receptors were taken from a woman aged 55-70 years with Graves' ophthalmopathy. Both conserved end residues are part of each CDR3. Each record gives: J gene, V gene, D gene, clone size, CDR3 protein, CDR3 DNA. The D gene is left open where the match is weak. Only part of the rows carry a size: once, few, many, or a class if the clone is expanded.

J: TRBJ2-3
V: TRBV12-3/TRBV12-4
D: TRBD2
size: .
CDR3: CASNLAGWGDTQYF
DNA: TGTGCCAGCAATCTAGCGGGGTGGGGTGATACGCAGTATTTT

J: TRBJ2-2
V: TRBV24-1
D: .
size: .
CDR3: CATSDFGERKGELFF
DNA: TGTGCCACCAGTGATTTTGGGGAAAGGAAAGGGGAGCTGTTTTTT

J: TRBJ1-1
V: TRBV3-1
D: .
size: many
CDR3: CASTDPGVNTEAFF
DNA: TGTGCCAGCACCGACCCAGGGGTGAACACTGAAGCTTTCTTT

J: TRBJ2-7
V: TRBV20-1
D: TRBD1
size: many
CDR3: CSARGAAGQGLSYEQYF
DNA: TGCAGTGCTAGAGGCGCGGCGGGACAGGGGTTATCCTACGAGCAGTACTTC

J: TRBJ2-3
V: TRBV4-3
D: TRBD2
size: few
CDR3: CASSQDPSGRATDTQYF
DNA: TGCGCCAGCAGCCAAGATCCGAGCGGGAGGGCCACAGATACGCAGTATTTT

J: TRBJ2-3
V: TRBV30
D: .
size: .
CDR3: CAWNTGVSDTQYF
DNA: TGTGCCTGGAACACGGGAGTGAGTGATACGCAGTATTTT

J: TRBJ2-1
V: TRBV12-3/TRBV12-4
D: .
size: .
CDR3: CAGSRRQSSYNEQFF
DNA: TGTGCCGGCAGTAGGAGACAGAGCTCCTACAATGAGCAGTTCTTC

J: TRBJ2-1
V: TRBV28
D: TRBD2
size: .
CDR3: CASSSRLAGGGNEQFF
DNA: TGTGCCAGCAGTTCCCGACTAGCGGGAGGGGGCAATGAGCAGTTCTTC

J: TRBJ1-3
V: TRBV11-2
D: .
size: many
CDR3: CASSFGIHSGNTIYF
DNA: TGTGCCAGCAGCTTCGGCATTCACTCTGGAAACACCATATATTTT

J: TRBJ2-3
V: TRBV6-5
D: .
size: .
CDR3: CASSFLGEDTQYF
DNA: TGTGCCAGCAGTTTCCTGGGGGAGGATACGCAGTATTTT

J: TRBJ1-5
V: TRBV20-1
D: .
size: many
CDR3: CSAREGSVGKHPQHF
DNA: TGCAGTGCTAGGGAGGGGTCAGTGGGTAAACACCCCCAGCATTTT

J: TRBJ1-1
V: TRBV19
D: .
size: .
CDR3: CASRKLNAEAFF
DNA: TGTGCCAGTAGGAAACTTAACGCTGAAGCTTTCTTT

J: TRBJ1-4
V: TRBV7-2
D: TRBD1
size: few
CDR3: CASSWLRDRGYNEKLFF
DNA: TGTGCCAGCAGCTGGTTACGGGACAGGGGATATAATGAAAAACTGTTTTTT

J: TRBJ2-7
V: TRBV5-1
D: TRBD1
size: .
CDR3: CASSSPGQGAWEQYF
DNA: TGCGCCAGCAGCTCTCCGGGACAGGGGGCTTGGGAGCAGTACTTC

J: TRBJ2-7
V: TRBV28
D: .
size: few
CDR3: CASRKPGTPYEQYF
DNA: TGTGCCAGCAGGAAACCCGGGACTCCCTACGAGCAGTACTTC

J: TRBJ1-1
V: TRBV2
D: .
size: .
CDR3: CASIYLGGPSVRAFF
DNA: TGTGCCAGCATCTACCTAGGGGGACCCTCAGTCAGGGCTTTCTTT

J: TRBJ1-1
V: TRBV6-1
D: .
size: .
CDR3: CASSGVSRTEAFF
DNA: TGTGCCTCTTCCGGGGTGTCGAGAACTGAAGCTTTCTTT

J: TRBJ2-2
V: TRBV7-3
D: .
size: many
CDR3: CASSLGATGELFF
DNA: TGTGCCAGCAGCTTAGGAGCGACCGGGGAGCTGTTTTTT

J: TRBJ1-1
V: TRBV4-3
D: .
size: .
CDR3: CASSQGRGRVYTEAFF
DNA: TGCGCCAGCAGCCAAGGGAGGGGCAGGGTTTACACTGAAGCTTTCTTT

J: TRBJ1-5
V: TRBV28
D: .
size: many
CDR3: CASSLPRGLDEQPQHF
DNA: TGTGCCAGCAGTTTACCCCGGGGATTGGATGAACAGCCCCAGCATTTT

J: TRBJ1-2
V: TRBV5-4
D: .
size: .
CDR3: CPSSSKLADGYTF
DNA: TGTCCCAGCAGCTCGAAGTTGGCCGATGGCTACACCTTC

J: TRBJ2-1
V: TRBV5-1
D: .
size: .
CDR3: CASSLERVGTDEQFF
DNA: TGCGCCAGCAGCTTGGAACGTGTTGGTACGGATGAGCAGTTCTTC

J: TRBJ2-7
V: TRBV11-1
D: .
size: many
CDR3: CASSFGHSEFYEQYF
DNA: TGTGCCAGCAGCTTTGGTCATTCGGAATTCTACGAGCAGTACTTC

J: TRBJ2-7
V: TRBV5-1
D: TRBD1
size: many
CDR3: CASSFTGAGYEQYF
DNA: TGCGCCAGCAGCTTCACAGGGGCTGGCTACGAGCAGTACTTC

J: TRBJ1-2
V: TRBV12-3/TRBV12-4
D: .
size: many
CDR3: CASSSRERPNYGYTF
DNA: TGTGCCAGCAGTTCTAGGGAAAGACCTAACTATGGCTACACCTTC

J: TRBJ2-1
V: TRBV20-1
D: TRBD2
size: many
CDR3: CSARDRGGTPGRETNEQFF
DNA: TGCAGTGCTAGAGATCGCGGAGGGACCCCAGGGAGGGAGACCAATGAGCAGTTCTTC

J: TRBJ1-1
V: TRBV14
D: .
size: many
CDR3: CASSHSSRPYSMNTEAFF
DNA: TGTGCCAGCAGCCACTCGAGTAGACCATACAGTATGAACACTGAAGCTTTCTTT

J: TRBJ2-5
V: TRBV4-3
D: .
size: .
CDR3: CASSQKDRSTGRQETQYF
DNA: TGCGCCAGCAGCCAAAAAGACAGGAGCACAGGGAGACAAGAGACCCAGTACTTC

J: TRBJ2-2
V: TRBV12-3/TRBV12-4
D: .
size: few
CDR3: CASSLALVSPGELFF
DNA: TGTGCCAGCAGTTTAGCGCTAGTGTCCCCCGGGGAGCTGTTTTTT

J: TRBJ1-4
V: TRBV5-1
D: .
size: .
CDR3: CASSLGKGNEKLFF
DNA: TGCGCCAGCAGCTTAGGCAAGGGAAATGAAAAACTGTTTTTT

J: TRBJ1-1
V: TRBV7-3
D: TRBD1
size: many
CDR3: CASSGFLTGLTEAFF
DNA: TGTGCCAGCAGCGGTTTTCTGACAGGGCTGACTGAAGCTTTCTTT

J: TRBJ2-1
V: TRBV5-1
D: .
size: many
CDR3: CASSSSGTTNEQFF
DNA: TGCGCCAGCAGCTCTTCCGGGACGACCAATGAGCAGTTCTTC

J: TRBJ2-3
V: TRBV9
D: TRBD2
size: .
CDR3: CASSPGAGGFTDTQYF
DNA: TGTGCCAGCAGCCCCGGAGCGGGGGGCTTCACAGATACGCAGTATTTT

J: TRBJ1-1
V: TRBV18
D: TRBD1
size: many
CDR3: CASATQGSSTEAFF
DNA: TGTGCCAGCGCGACACAGGGGTCGAGCACTGAAGCTTTCTTT

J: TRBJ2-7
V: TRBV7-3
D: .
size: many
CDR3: CASSRQGGSGTGVPSYEQYF
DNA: TGTGCCAGCAGCCGCCAAGGGGGCTCAGGAACGGGAGTCCCTTCCTACGAGCAGTACTTC

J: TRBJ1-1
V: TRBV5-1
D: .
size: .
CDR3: CANSFAGGGNTEAFF
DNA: TGCGCCAACAGCTTTGCCGGCGGTGGGAACACTGAAGCTTTCTTT

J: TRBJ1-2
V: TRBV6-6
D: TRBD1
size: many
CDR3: CASSYSKLTGTSGYTF
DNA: TGTGCCAGCAGTTACTCGAAGCTGACAGGGACGAGTGGCTACACCTTC

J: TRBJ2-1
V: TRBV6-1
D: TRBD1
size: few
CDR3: CASSRTRDSSYNEQFF
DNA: TGTGCCAGCAGTCGTACCCGGGACAGCTCCTACAATGAGCAGTTCTTC

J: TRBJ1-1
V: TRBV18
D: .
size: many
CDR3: CASSQTDNTEAFF
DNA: TGTGCCAGCTCACAGACGGATAACACTGAAGCTTTCTTT

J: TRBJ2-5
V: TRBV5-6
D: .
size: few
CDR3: CASSLGTWETQYF
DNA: TGTGCCAGCAGCTTAGGGACTTGGGAGACCCAGTACTTC

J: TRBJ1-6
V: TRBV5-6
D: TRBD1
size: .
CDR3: CASSSGQSNSPLHF
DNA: TGTGCCAGCAGTTCGGGACAGAGCAATTCACCCCTCCACTTT

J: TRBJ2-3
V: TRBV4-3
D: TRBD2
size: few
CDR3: CASSQLAGASTDTQYF
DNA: TGCGCCAGCAGCCAACTAGCGGGGGCTAGCACAGATACGCAGTATTTT

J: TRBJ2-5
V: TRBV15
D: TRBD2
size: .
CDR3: CATSRDQGAGDQETQYF
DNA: TGTGCCACCAGCAGAGATCAGGGAGCGGGGGACCAAGAGACCCAGTACTTC

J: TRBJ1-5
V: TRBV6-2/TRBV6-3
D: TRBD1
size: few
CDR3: CATAGQGFQAIQPQHF
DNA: TGTGCCACCGCGGGACAGGGGTTTCAGGCGATCCAGCCCCAGCATTTT

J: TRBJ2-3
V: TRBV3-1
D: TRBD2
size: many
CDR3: CASSRTSGSGTDTQYF
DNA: TGTGCCAGCAGCCGGACTAGCGGGAGCGGCACAGATACGCAGTATTTT

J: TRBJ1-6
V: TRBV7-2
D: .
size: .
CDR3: CASSLTSTYNSPLHF
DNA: TGTGCCAGCAGCTTAACCAGCACCTATAATTCACCCCTCCACTTT